This T cell receptor (beta chain) came from a study of OX40 agonist ivuxolimab in advanced cancers. Study findings and constraints: The study observed clonal expansion of CD4+ and CD8+ blood T cells by week 6 at 0.1 to 3.0 mg/kg. Relative to CD4+, CD8+ T cells held more expanded clones on average.

This CDR3 spans 16 amino acids. The V end lost 0 bases, the J end lost 3 bases, and 15 bases lay between the germline ends. Germline CDR1 reads SGHRS; CDR2 reads YFSETQ. Generated by immunoSEQ multiplex PCR, the TCRdb table keeps only in-frame clones and is missing some. The sample lists tens of thousands of clones; about 88% were seen once. There are a few counts of this clone. The antigen remains unidentified. This clonotype was obtained from an adult with an advanced solid tumor such as melanoma, head and neck, liver or kidney cancer. This chain links TRBV5-1 with TRBJ2-5; weak D call: TRBD1 (6 bases). The sample here was CD4+ or CD8+ T cells sorted from blood, taken in a trial of the OX40 agonist ivuxolimab. Here the CDR3 reads CASSLVINPGEETQYF. DNA of the CDR3: TGCGCCAGCAGCTTGGTCATTAACCCAGGGGAAGAGACCCAGTACTTC.